A selection of T cell receptor beta chains follows, all from one sample in a study of cytomegalovirus exposure and HLA in healthy donors. Using immunoSEQ multiplex PCR, the repertoire was profiled, and TCRdb retains in-frame clones only, with some absent. The sample lists fewer than 150,000 clones; 73% were seen once. What was sequenced was PBMCs. The receptors stem from a human donor in good health. The CDR3 runs from the conserved cysteine through the conserved F or W. The D gene is left open where the match is weak. Clone size appears in some rows only: once, few, many, or a class for an expanded clone.

j_call	d_call	v_call	clone_size	cdr3_nt	cdr3_aa
TRBJ1-6	TRBD1	TRBV28	-	TGTGCCAGCAGTGTAAGGACAGGGAGTGGTTCACCCCTCCACTTT	CASSVRTGSGSPLHF
TRBJ2-1	-	TRBV29-1	few	TGCAGCGTACAGGGTTCCGGTGAGCAGTTCTTC	CSVQGSGEQFF
TRBJ2-7	-	TRBV19	once	TGTGCCAGTAGTAAATCAGGGCCTCAGTACTTC	CASSKSGPQYF
TRBJ2-7	-	TRBV27	-	TGTGCCAGCAGTTTATTGGACACCTCCGGCCCCTACGAGCAGTACTTC	CASSLLDTSGPYEQYF
TRBJ2-3	TRBD2	TRBV29-1	-	TGCAGCGGGGAAGCGGGAGAGTCAGATACGCAGTATTTT	CSGEAGESDTQYF
TRBJ2-5	TRBD1	TRBV5-4	-	TGTGCCAGCAGCCAGGGACAGCAAGAGACCCAGTACTTC	CASSQGQQETQYF
TRBJ1-4	-	TRBV15	few	TGTGCCACCAGTAGACGGGGGGGCACAACTAATGAAAAACTGTTTTTT	CATSRRGGTTNEKLFF
TRBJ2-1	-	TRBV6-1	-	TGTGCCAGCAGTGTGGTACAGGGATCCTACAATGAGCAGTTCTTC	CASSVVQGSYNEQFF
TRBJ2-7	-	TRBV20-1	-	TGCAGTGCCACGACAGACTACGAGCAGTACTTC	CSATTDYEQYF
TRBJ1-4	TRBD1	TRBV2	-	TGTGCCAGCAGCCCAGACAGGGGGAAATATGAAAAACTGTTTTTT	CASSPDRGKYEKLFF
TRBJ2-5	-	TRBV4-2	-	TGTGCCAGCAGCCAAGAAGGGGCACAAGAGACCCAGTACTTC	CASSQEGAQETQYF
TRBJ2-7	TRBD1	TRBV5-1	-	TGCGCCAGCAGCTGGACAGGGAGCTCCTACGAGCAGTACTTC	CASSWTGSSYEQYF
TRBJ2-5	TRBD2	TRBV6-6	-	TGTGCCAGCCAACAGCGGGAGGAAGAGACCCAGTACTTC	CASQQREEETQYF
TRBJ2-2	-	TRBV4-1	-	TGCGCCAGCAGCCAAGTTGTGTACCAGGTCGACACCGGGGAGCTGTTTTTT	CASSQVVYQVDTGELFF
TRBJ2-3	TRBD2	TRBV5-1	-	TGCGCCAGCAGCCCCAGGACTAGCGGGAGAAACGCAGATACGCAGTATTTT	CASSPRTSGRNADTQYF
TRBJ2-3	TRBD1	TRBV7-2	-	TGTGCCAGCAGCTTTCCGGGACAGGGTGCAGATACGCAGTATTTT	CASSFPGQGADTQYF
TRBJ2-3	TRBD2	TRBV5-4	-	TGTGCCAGCAGCTTGAAAGCGGGGGGGCTCGCAGATACGCAGTATTTT	CASSLKAGGLADTQYF
TRBJ2-5	TRBD1	TRBV5-1	-	TGCGCCAGCAGCGTCCTGACAGGGGTAGAAGAGACCCAGTACTTC	CASSVLTGVEETQYF
TRBJ2-5	TRBD2	TRBV5-1	-	TGCGCCAGCAGCTTTCCTAGCGGTCAAGAGACCCAGTACTTC	CASSFPSGQETQYF
TRBJ2-3	TRBD2	TRBV13	-	TGTGCCAGCAGCTTCGAGGGACTACCCTACACAGATACGCAGTATTTT	CASSFEGLPYTDTQYF
TRBJ2-7	TRBD1	TRBV7-8	-	TGTGCCAGCAGCTTATCCCGGGCGCGGGACAGGGTCGAGCAGTACTTC	CASSLSRARDRVEQYF
TRBJ2-1	TRBD2	TRBV4-2	-	TGTGCCAGCAGCCAAGGCCGGACTAGCGGGGGGCATCCCAATGAGCAGTTCTTC	CASSQGRTSGGHPNEQFF
TRBJ2-7	TRBD2	TRBV9	-	TGTGCCAGCAGCGGAGCGGGAGGGAGTATTTACGAGCAGTACTTC	CASSGAGGSIYEQYF
TRBJ1-5	-	TRBV23-1	-	TGCGCCAGCAGTTGCCCGGGAGAGGGCCTCCGGGGGCCCCAGCATTTT	CASSCPGEGLRGPQHF
TRBJ2-1	-	TRBV6-1	-	TGTGCCAGCAGGACCGGGACACAGGGATACAATGAGCAGTTCTTC	CASRTGTQGYNEQFF
TRBJ1-2	-	TRBV2	-	TGTGCCAGCAGTGCTCCAGGGTTTCGTGGCTACACCTTC	CASSAPGFRGYTF
TRBJ1-3	TRBD1	TRBV4-1	-	TGCGCCAGCAGCCAAGAGACAGGGCCTGGAAACACCATATATTTT	CASSQETGPGNTIYF
TRBJ2-3	TRBD1	TRBV18	-	TGTGCCAGCTCAAGAGGACAGGCTAGCACAGATACGCAGTATTTT	CASSRGQASTDTQYF
TRBJ2-7	TRBD1	TRBV25-1	-	TGTGCCAGCAGTGAGGGACAGCCATACGAGCAGTACTTC	CASSEGQPYEQYF
TRBJ2-7	TRBD2	TRBV10-3	few	TGTGCCATCAGTGAAAGGGGCGGGAGGGGGTCTAGCTCCTACGAGCAGTACTTC	CAISERGGRGSSSYEQYF
TRBJ2-7	TRBD2	TRBV28	-	TGTGCCAGCAGCCCGGCCGGGGGGGGGACCGAGCAGTACTTC	CASSPAGGGTEQYF
TRBJ1-2	-	TRBV2	once	TGTGCCAGCAGGGCAAACGAGAGGAGGGGCAACTATGGCTACACCTTC	CASRANERRGNYGYTF
TRBJ2-7	TRBD2	TRBV13	once	TGTGCCAGCAGCCCCCGGGGGGAGGGGCTGGGCGAGCAGTACTTC	CASSPRGEGLGEQYF
TRBJ1-5	TRBD1	TRBV6-5	few	TGTGCCAGCAGGGCCGGGACAGGGCACAATCAGCCCCAGCATTTT	CASRAGTGHNQPQHF
TRBJ2-5	TRBD2	TRBV5-6	few	TGTGCCAGCAGCTTGGATGCGGGAGGATGGGAGACCCAGTACTTC	CASSLDAGGWETQYF
TRBJ2-3	-	TRBV15	once	TGTGCCACCAGCAGACTTGCACTAGGTCTTAGGACAGATACGCAGTATTTT	CATSRLALGLRTDTQYF
TRBJ2-4	-	TRBV11-3	-	TGTGCCAGCAGCTCGGGGGCCAAAAACATTCAGTACTTC	CASSSGAKNIQYF
TRBJ1-6	TRBD1	TRBV18	-	TGTGCCAGCTCACCTGGACAGGGGAATTCACCCCTCCACTTT	CASSPGQGNSPLHF
TRBJ1-1	-	TRBV18	-	TGTGCCAGCTCCCCAGATCCCCCGAGGAGGAACACTGAAGCTTTCTTT	CASSPDPPRRNTEAFF
TRBJ2-1	-	TRBV9	-	TGTGCCAGCAGCGCCCACAGGGTTAGCTCCTACAATGAGCAGTTCTTC	CASSAHRVSSYNEQFF
TRBJ2-3	-	TRBV14	-	TGTGCCAGCAGCCCCGTACTTAGCACAGATACGCAGTATTTT	CASSPVLSTDTQYF
TRBJ1-4	-	TRBV5-5	-	TGTGCCAGCAGCTTGGTGCAGGGTACTACTGATGAAAAACTGTTTTTT	CASSLVQGTTDEKLFF
TRBJ2-3	-	TRBV7-8	-	TGTGCCAGCAGCTTCCGGGACTTGTTAACAGATACGCAGTATTTT	CASSFRDLLTDTQYF
TRBJ1-5	-	TRBV7-9	-	TGTGCCAGCAGCTCCGGGTCGGCCCAGCATTTT	CASSSGSAQHF
TRBJ2-7	TRBD1	TRBV10-3	-	TGTGCCACCAAATCCGGGACAGGGTCTTCCTACGAGCAGTACTTC	CATKSGTGSSYEQYF
TRBJ2-3	-	TRBV9	few	TGTGCCAGCAGCGCCAACACAGATACGCAGTATTTT	CASSANTDTQYF
TRBJ2-1	TRBD1	TRBV13	-	TGTGCCAGCAGCGGGACAGGGAGAACCTACAATGAGCAGTTCTTC	CASSGTGRTYNEQFF
TRBJ2-4	-	TRBV28	-	TGTGCCAGCAGTCCCGGGACATCCATAGCCAAAAACATTCAGTACTTC	CASSPGTSIAKNIQYF
TRBJ2-1	TRBD1	TRBV18	-	TGTGCCAGCTCACTCGACAGGGAAGGGGGTGAGCAGTTCTTC	CASSLDREGGEQFF
TRBJ2-7	-	TRBV7-7	few	TGTGCTAGTCCGCCCCACGAGCAGTACTTC	CASPPHEQYF
TRBJ2-5	-	TRBV28	-	TGTGCCAGCAGCCTACAGGGATGGGGGCAAGAGACCCAGTACTTC	CASSLQGWGQETQYF
TRBJ1-1	-	TRBV27	once	TGTGCCACCCATAGAAGGGGACTTGCTTTCTTT	CATHRRGLAFF
TRBJ1-5	-	TRBV7-2	-	TGTGCCAGCAGCTCCAGACAGGCGGTCCTTTATAGCAATCAGCCCCAGCATTTT	CASSSRQAVLYSNQPQHF
TRBJ1-1	-	TRBV9	-	TGTGCCAGCAGGGAGCACCGGGGGGAAAAAGCTTTCTTT	CASREHRGEKAFF